The 9 T cell receptor beta chains presented below share a single source sample, sequenced in a study of Ad26.COV2.S vaccination and SARS-CoV-2 variants. Documented treatment: 19 received Ad26.COV2.S at low or high dose, single or two shots; several received placebo; per-sample allocation not given. Sampling occurred on day 63 after the first vaccine or placebo injection. The table came from immunoSEQ multiplex PCR; TCRdb's copy has only in-frame clones and leaves some out. The top ten hold 3% to 4% of the sample, which has some 350,000 clones, around 84% seen once. Sequences were derived from peripheral blood, sampled in a trial of Ad26.COV2.S vaccine versus placebo. The source is a person aged 18-60 years who received the Ad26.COV2.S COVID-19 vaccine or a placebo.

The J gene is TRBJ1-2, the V gene TRBV3-1 (or the pseudogene TRBV3-2); TRBD1 matches at 7 bases. V shed 4 bases, J shed 5 bases, and the junction held 10 bases outside the gene matches. Germline V gene data show CDR1 as LGHDT and CDR2 as YNNKEL (reference sequence). The CDR3 length is 15 residues. CDR3 amino acids: CASSPWGGGGYGYTF. As DNA, the CDR3 is TGTGCCAGCAGCCCCTGGGGAGGGGGCGGGTATGGCTACACCTTC.

This chain uses TRBV2 with TRBJ2-7; 8 bases are a match to TRBD1. The CDR3 has 15 amino acids. The germline V gene has CDR1 SNHLY and CDR2 FYNNEI. V was clipped by 6 bases and J by 2 bases; unmatched bases: 9. CDR3 amino acids: CASRQIGQGAYEQYF. CDR3 DNA sequence: TGTGCCAGCAGACAGATTGGACAGGGTGCCTACGAGCAGTACTTC.

The rearrangement links TRBV25-1 to TRBJ2-5; D is perhaps TRBD2 (6 bases). The CDR3 totals 14 residues. Germline values: CDR1 MGHDK, CDR2 SYGVNS. Trimming left V 4 bases short and J 1 base short, with 10 bases between. CDR3 nucleotide sequence: TGTGCCAGCAGTGCAGGAGCGGGCCAAGAGACCCAGTACTTC. This codes for CASSAGAGQETQYF.

This chain links TRBV6-2 or TRBV6-3 with TRBJ1-1; D gene uncertain. Deletions cut 6 bases from V and 6 bases from J, with 20 bases between. The CDR3 loop spans 15 amino acids. Germline V gives CDR1 MNHEY, CDR2 SVGEGT. The chain's CDR3 is CASSTDLYRGAEAFF. The CDR3 DNA is TGTGCCAGCAGCACGGACCTCTACCGTGGGGCTGAAGCTTTCTTT.

The chain recombines TRBV5-3 with TRBJ2-7; 8 bases are shared with TRBD1. TRBV5-3 is placed among ORFs of uncertain function. The CDR3 totals 15 residues. The V segment lost 0 bases and the J segment 5 bases; nucleotides outside the gene matches: 7. The CDR3: CARSLERTGYHEQYF. The CDR3 region has the DNA TGTGCCAGAAGCTTGGAAAGGACAGGGTACCACGAGCAGTACTTC.

V gene TRBV6-2 or TRBV6-3 combines with J gene TRBJ1-5; the D gene is possibly TRBD1 (5 bases). The V and J ends lost 4 bases and 6 bases respectively, with 13 bases between them. In germline, CDR1 is MNHEY, CDR2 SVGEGT. This CDR3 is 14 amino acids long. The CDR3 nucleotides are TGTGCCAGCAGTTCCAGGGTATCGGTTCAGCCCCAGCATTTT. Residues: CASSSRVSVQPQHF.

This clone has a single count. V gene TRBV7-2 combines with J gene TRBJ2-6, with D possibly matching TRBD1 (5 bases). This CDR3 region has 15 residues. The V gene lost 3 bases and the J gene lost 0 bases, with 6 bases spanning the gap. Germline V gene sequence: CDR1 SGHTA, CDR2 FQGNSA. The CDR3 here is CASSFRDSGANVLTF. The CDR3, as DNA: TGTGCCAGCAGCTTCAGGGACTCTGGGGCCAACGTCCTGACTTTC.

This chain connects TRBV6-5 to TRBJ1-4; unclear D gene. The V gene's germline CDR1 is MNHEY and CDR2 SVGAGI. CDR3 length: 14 residues. Trimming cost V 6 bases and J 3 bases, with 11 bases left between them. The CDR3 DNA reads TGTGCCAGCAGCCGGACTGCCTCTAATGAAAAACTGTTTTTT. Amino acid sequence: CASSRTASNEKLFF.

The rearrangement links TRBV10-3 to TRBJ1-5; 7 nucleotides line up with TRBD1. Germline CDR1 and CDR2: ENHRY and SYGVKD. The length of the CDR3 is 17 residues. V lost 3 bases and J lost 1; bases outside the gene matches: 9. In nucleotides, the CDR3 is TGTGCCATCAGTGATACAGTAGGACAGGCAAGCAATCAGCCCCAGCATTTT. Protein product: CAISDTVGQASNQPQHF.